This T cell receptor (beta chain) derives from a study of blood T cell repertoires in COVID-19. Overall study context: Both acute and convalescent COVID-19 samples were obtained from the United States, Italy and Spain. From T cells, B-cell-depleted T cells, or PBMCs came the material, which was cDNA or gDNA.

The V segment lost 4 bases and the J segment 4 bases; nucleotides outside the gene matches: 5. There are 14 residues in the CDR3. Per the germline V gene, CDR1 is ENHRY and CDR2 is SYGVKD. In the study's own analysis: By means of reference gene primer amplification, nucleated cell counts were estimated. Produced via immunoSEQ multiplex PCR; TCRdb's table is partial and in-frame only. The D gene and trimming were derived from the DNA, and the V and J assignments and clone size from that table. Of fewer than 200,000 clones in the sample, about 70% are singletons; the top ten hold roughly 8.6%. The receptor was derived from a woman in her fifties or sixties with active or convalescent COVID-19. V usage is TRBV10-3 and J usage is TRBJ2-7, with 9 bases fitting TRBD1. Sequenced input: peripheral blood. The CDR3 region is CAISGGQGTYEQYF. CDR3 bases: TGTGCCATCAGTGGGGGACAGGGCACGTACGAGCAGTACTTC.